This T cell receptor beta chain derives from a study of blood T cell repertoires in COVID-19. CDR3 size: 15 residues. Per germline, CDR1 SEHNR and CDR2 FQNEAQ (reference sequence). Trimming took off 5 bases at V and 6 bases at J, with 17 bases between the two ends. Seattle's enrolled individuals joined amid active infection and were then monitored longitudinally. Per the authors' pipeline: Reference gene primer amplification yielded estimated nucleated cell counts. Generated by immunoSEQ multiplex PCR, the TCRdb table keeps only in-frame clones and is missing some. V and J calls plus clone size are reproduced from that table; the DNA served to infer D and trimming. The profile shows 250,000 to 400,000 clones, approximately 88% of them singletons.

Sequencing input: peripheral blood. This TCR came from a woman aged 25-40 years with COVID-19, enrolled during active disease. The V and J genes are TRBV7-9 and TRBJ1-3; perhaps TRBD1 as D (6 bases). CDR3 sequence: CASSGFRDMTNTIYF. CDR3 nucleotides: TGTGCCAGCAGCGGGTTTCGGGACATGACAAACACCATATATTTT. The variable domain in full, completed from reference TRBV7-9 and TRBJ1-3, reads DTGVSQNPRHKITKRGQNVTFRCDPISEHNRLYWYRQTLGQGPEFLTYFQNEAQLEKSRLLSDRFSAERPKGSFSTLEIQRTEQGDSAMYLCASSGFRDMTNTIYFGEGSWLTVV.